This T cell receptor beta chain originates from a study of blood T cell repertoires in COVID-19. Across the study: The study drew acute and convalescent COVID-19 samples from the United States, Italy and Spain.

As originally analysed: Cell counts per sample came from amplifying reference gene primers. Produced via immunoSEQ multiplex PCR; TCRdb's table is partial and in-frame only. The DNA gave D and trimming, while V, J and clone size come from that table. The sample has some 240,000 clones, 80% to 95% seen once; the top ten hold 0.82%. V shed 0 bases, J shed 9 bases, and the junction held 9 bases outside the gene matches. The germline gives CDR1 SGHKS, CDR2 YYEKEE (reference sequence). CDR3 size: 15 residues. Seattle patients were enrolled while actively infected and followed longitudinally. The sample consisted of peripheral blood. The clonotype was recovered from a man in his fifties or sixties with COVID-19, enrolled during active disease. The chain joins TRBV5-5 to TRBJ1-5; 7 bases agree with TRBD1. This CDR3 is CASSLVQGGRAPQHF. The CDR3 coding sequence is TGTGCCAGCAGCTTGGTTCAAGGGGGCAGGGCGCCCCAGCATTTT. Variable domain in full (rest from reference TRBV5-5 and TRBJ1-5): DAGVTQSPTHLIKTRGQQVTLRCSPISGHKSVSWYQQVLGQGPQFIFQYYEKEERGRGNFPDRFSARQFPNYSSELNVNALLLGDSALYLCASSLVQGGRAPQHFGDGTRLSIL.